This is a list of T cell receptor beta chains from one sample in a study of T-cell reconstitution after alpha-beta-depleted transplantation in children. One entry per CDR3 protein results from TCRdb running MiXCR on the PCR reads. The sample shows around 960,000 distinct CDR3 sequences, roughly 29% of them seen only once. The source was PBMCs, mostly from graft donor cells, collected 360 days after TCRalphabeta/CD19-depleted stem cell transplant. These receptor sequences come from a boy younger than two who had a stem cell transplant for SCID, so the T cells may come from the graft donor. The conserved cysteine and the conserved F or W are not part of the CDR3 here. Fields, in order: J gene, V gene, CDR3 protein.

J gene: TRBJ2-3
V gene: TRBV20-1
CDR3 protein: SPNPTDTQY

J gene: TRBJ2-4
V gene: TRBV11-1
CDR3 protein: ASSLGDQGAKNIQY

J gene: TRBJ1-1
V gene: TRBV11-2
CDR3 protein: ASSLDAHTEAF

J gene: TRBJ2-1
V gene: TRBV2
CDR3 protein: ASSKTSVSYNEQF

J gene: TRBJ2-3
V gene: TRBV4-1
CDR3 protein: ASSLRTSGGVDTQY

J gene: TRBJ2-3
V gene: TRBV6-5
CDR3 protein: ASSYSGSDTQY

J gene: TRBJ1-3
V gene: TRBV25-1
CDR3 protein: ASSAVSWDTIY

J gene: TRBJ2-1
V gene: TRBV5-1
CDR3 protein: ASSPKGPLSYNEQF

J gene: TRBJ1-3
V gene: TRBV7-9
CDR3 protein: ASSPRIRNTIY

J gene: TRBJ2-5
V gene: TRBV6-1
CDR3 protein: ASRLPVRETQY

J gene: TRBJ2-7
V gene: TRBV20-1
CDR3 protein: SARSLDSSYEQY

J gene: TRBJ2-4
V gene: TRBV15
CDR3 protein: ATSSNPGTAGY

J gene: TRBJ2-7
V gene: TRBV28
CDR3 protein: ASSLLRQGISYEQY

J gene: TRBJ2-5
V gene: TRBV19
CDR3 protein: ASSGGAGYQETQY

J gene: TRBJ2-1
V gene: TRBV3-1
CDR3 protein: ASSQAQSSSYNEQF

J gene: TRBJ1-2
V gene: TRBV6-5
CDR3 protein: ASSYRQGGYT

J gene: TRBJ1-5
V gene: TRBV20-1
CDR3 protein: SASGTIRGNQPQH

J gene: TRBJ1-5
V gene: TRBV11-2
CDR3 protein: ASSLGERQPQH

J gene: TRBJ1-6
V gene: TRBV4-1
CDR3 protein: ASSQDSPRQGARSPLH

J gene: TRBJ2-3
V gene: TRBV6-1
CDR3 protein: ASRALAGGTDTQY

J gene: TRBJ2-2
V gene: TRBV7-7
CDR3 protein: ASTEDGLGVLF

J gene: TRBJ2-1
V gene: TRBV25-1
CDR3 protein: ASSDWENEQF

J gene: TRBJ2-1
V gene: TRBV20-1
CDR3 protein: SARDMWSGGPYNEQF

J gene: TRBJ2-5
V gene: TRBV7-9
CDR3 protein: ASSLIARSQETQY

J gene: TRBJ2-1
V gene: TRBV5-1
CDR3 protein: ASRLALTPNEQF

J gene: TRBJ1-3
V gene: TRBV12-3/TRBV12-4
CDR3 protein: ASSLAPPREGGNTIY

J gene: TRBJ2-3
V gene: TRBV6-1
CDR3 protein: ASSEFSHTTDTQY

J gene: TRBJ1-2
V gene: TRBV5-1
CDR3 protein: ASSYRQGRGYGYT

J gene: TRBJ2-7
V gene: TRBV4-1
CDR3 protein: ASSQVAGGDYEQY

J gene: TRBJ2-2
V gene: TRBV20-1
CDR3 protein: SARSRPNTGELF

J gene: TRBJ2-5
V gene: TRBV28
CDR3 protein: ASSLEAGGRDQETQY

J gene: TRBJ2-5
V gene: TRBV5-1
CDR3 protein: ASTSWRGSVETQY

J gene: TRBJ2-2
V gene: TRBV12-3/TRBV12-4
CDR3 protein: ASSLVAGGQDGELF

J gene: TRBJ2-1
V gene: TRBV12-3/TRBV12-4
CDR3 protein: ASSSGQGYNEQF

J gene: TRBJ1-6
V gene: TRBV14
CDR3 protein: ASSSGVFNSPLH

J gene: TRBJ1-3
V gene: TRBV15
CDR3 protein: ATSRDSGNGNTIY

J gene: TRBJ2-3
V gene: TRBV20-1
CDR3 protein: SARGGGAPDTQY

J gene: TRBJ1-1
V gene: TRBV20-1
CDR3 protein: SARERKGLNTEAF

J gene: TRBJ2-1
V gene: TRBV9
CDR3 protein: ASSVGTHGDNEQF

J gene: TRBJ2-5
V gene: TRBV7-9
CDR3 protein: ASSFTSGGTIQETQY

J gene: TRBJ2-7
V gene: TRBV12-3/TRBV12-4
CDR3 protein: ASSLSRPHKE

J gene: TRBJ1-4
V gene: TRBV4-2
CDR3 protein: ASSQEGLEDEKLF